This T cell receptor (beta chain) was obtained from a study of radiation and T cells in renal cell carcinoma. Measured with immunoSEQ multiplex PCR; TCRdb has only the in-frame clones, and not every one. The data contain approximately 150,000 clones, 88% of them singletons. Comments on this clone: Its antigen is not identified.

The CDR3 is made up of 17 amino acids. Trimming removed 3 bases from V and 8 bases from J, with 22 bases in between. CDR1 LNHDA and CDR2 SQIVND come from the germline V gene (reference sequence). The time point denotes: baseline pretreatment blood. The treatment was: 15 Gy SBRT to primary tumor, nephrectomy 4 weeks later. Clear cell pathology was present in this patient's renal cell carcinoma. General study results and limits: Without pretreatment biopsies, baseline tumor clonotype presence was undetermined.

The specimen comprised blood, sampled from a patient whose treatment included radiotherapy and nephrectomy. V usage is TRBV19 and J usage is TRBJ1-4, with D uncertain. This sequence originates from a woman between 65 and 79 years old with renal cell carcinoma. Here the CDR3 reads CASSIRLDAVTREKLFF. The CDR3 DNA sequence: TGTGCCAGTAGTATTCGATTGGACGCTGTGACGAGAGAAAAACTGTTTTTT.